This record covers a single T cell receptor (beta chain). Other DNA sequences in the same sample also yield this CDR3. This sample was taken from a study of CD8+ T cells in alopecia areata. Following RNA extraction, reverse transcription yielded cDNA that acted as the sequencing template. The protocol was immunoSEQ multiplex PCR, while the TCRdb copy is restricted to in-frame clones and leaves out a portion. The sample includes some 150,000 clones, around half seen only once; the top ten take 15% to 20%. The germline V gene has CDR1 GTSNPN and CDR2 SVGIG (reference sequence). This CDR3 spans 11 amino acids. V gave up 2 bases and J gave up 5 bases, with 6 bases separating them.

The sample consisted of CD8+ T cells sorted from blood, taken at week 0. The chain carries TRBV30 and TRBJ1-1; D is unclear. The sequence came from a human donor with alopecia areata. The CDR3 reads CAWSFGTEAFF. CDR3 in DNA: TGTGCCTGGAGTTTCGGGACTGAAGCTTTCTTT.